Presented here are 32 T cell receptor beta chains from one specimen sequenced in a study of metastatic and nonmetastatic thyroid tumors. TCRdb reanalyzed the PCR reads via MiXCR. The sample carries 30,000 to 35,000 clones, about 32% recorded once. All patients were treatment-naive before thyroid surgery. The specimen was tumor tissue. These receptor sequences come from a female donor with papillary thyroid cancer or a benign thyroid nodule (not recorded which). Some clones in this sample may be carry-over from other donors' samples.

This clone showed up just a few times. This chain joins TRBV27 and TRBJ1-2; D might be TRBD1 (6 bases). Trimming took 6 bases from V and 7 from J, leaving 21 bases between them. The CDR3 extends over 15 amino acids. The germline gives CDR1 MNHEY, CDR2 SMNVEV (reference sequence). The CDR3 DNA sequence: TGTGCCAGCAGCAAAGGGACACCATCTTTCTCTGGCTACACCTTC. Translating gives CASSKGTPSFSGYTF.

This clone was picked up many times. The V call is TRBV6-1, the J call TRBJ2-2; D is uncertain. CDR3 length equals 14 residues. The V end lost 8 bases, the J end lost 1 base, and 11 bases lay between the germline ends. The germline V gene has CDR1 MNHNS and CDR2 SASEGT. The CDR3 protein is CASEDQRNTGELFF. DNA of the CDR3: TGTGCCAGCGAGGACCAGCGGAACACCGGGGAGCTGTTTTTT.

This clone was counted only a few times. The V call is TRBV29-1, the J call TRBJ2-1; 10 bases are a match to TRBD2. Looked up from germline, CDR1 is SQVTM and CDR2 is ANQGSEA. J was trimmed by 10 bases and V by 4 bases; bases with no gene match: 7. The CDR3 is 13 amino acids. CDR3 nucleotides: TGCAGCGTTGGGCTAGCGGGAGAGGGGGAGCAGTTCTTC. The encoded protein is CSVGLAGEGEQFF.

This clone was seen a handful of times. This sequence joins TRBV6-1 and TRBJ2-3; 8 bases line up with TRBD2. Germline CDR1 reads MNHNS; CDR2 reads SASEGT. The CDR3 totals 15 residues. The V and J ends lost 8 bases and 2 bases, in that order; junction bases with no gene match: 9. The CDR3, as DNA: TGTGCCAGCGCCCCCCTAGCGGGCCTCACAGATACGCAGTATTTT. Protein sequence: CASAPLAGLTDTQYF.

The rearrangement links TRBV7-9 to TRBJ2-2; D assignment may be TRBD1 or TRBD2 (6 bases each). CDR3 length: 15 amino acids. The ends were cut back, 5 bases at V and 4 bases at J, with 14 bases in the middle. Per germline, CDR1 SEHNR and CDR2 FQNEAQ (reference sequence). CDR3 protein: CASSVWGASTGELFF. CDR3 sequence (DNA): TGTGCCAGCAGCGTTTGGGGGGCCTCCACCGGGGAGCTGTTTTTT.

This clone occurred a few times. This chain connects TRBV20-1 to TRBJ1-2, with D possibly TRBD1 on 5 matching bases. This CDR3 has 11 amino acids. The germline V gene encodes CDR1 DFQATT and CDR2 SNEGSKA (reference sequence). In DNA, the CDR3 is TGCAGGATGAAGGGGTTCTATGGCTACACCTTC. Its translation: CRMKGFYGYTF.

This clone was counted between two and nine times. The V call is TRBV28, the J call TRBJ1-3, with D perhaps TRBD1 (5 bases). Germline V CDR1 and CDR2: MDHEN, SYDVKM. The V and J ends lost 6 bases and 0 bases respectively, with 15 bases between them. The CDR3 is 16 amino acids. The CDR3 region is CASSAPKTVSGNTIYF. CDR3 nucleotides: TGTGCCAGCAGCGCACCGAAGACAGTCTCTGGAAACACCATATATTTT. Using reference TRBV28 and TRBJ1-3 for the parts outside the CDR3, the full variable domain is DVKVTQSSRYLVKRTGEKVFLECVQDMDHENMFWYRQDPGLGLRLIYFSYDVKMKEKGDIPEGYSVSREKKERFSLILESASTNQTSMYLCASSAPKTVSGNTIYFGEGSWLTVV.

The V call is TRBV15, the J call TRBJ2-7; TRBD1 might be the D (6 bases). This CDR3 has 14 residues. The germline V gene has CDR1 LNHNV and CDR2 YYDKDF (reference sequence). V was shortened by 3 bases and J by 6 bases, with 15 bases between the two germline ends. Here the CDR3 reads CATSSSPGQSEQYF. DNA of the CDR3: TGTGCCACCAGCAGCTCACCGGGACAAAGCGAGCAGTACTTC.

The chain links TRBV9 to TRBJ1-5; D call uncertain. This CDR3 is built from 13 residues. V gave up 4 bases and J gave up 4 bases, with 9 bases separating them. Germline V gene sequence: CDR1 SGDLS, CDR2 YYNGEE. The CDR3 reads CASSQDPNQPQHF. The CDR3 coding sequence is TGTGCCAGCAGCCAGGATCCGAATCAGCCCCAGCATTTT.

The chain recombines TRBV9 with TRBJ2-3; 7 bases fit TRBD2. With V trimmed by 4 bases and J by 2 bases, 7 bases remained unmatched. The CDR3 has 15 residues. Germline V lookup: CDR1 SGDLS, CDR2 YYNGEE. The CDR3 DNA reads TGTGCCAGCAGCCAAACCGGGACTAACACAGATACGCAGTATTTT. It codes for CASSQTGTNTDTQYF.

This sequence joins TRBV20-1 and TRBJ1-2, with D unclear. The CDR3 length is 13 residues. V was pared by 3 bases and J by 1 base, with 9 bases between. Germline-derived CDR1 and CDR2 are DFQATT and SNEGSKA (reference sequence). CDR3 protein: CSARPQDNYGYTF. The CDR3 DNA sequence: TGCAGTGCTAGGCCCCAGGATAACTATGGCTACACCTTC.

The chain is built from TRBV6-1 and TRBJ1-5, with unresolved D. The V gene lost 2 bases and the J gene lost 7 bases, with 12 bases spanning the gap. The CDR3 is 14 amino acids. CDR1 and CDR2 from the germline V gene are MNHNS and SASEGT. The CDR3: CASSESWGYQPQHF. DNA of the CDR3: TGTGCCAGCAGTGAATCCTGGGGATACCAGCCCCAGCATTTT.

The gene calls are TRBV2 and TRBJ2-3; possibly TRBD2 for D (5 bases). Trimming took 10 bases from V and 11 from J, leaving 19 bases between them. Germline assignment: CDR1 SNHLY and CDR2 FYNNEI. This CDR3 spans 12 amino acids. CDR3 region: CAISLGVSGQYF. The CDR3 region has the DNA TGTGCCATCAGCCTCGGGGTATCGGGGCAGTATTTT.

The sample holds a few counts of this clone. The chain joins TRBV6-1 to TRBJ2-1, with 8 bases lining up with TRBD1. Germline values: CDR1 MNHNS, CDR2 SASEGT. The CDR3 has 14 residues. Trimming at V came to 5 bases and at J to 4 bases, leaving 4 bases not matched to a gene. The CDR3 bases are TGTGCCAGCAGTTTGACAGGGGAGTACAATGAGCAGTTCTTC. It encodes CASSLTGEYNEQFF.

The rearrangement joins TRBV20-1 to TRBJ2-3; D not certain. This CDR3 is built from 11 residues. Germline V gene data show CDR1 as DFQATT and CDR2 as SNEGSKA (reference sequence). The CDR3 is CSAKVTDTQYF. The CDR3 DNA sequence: TGCAGCGCAAAGGTCACAGATACGCAGTATTTT.

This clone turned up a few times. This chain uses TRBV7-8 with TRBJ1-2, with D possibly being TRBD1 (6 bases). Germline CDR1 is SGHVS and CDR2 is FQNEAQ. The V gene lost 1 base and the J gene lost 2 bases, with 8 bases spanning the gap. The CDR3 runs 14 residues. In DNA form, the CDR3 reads TGTGCCAGCAGCTTAGTCGACAGGAACTATGGCTACACCTTC. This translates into CASSLVDRNYGYTF.

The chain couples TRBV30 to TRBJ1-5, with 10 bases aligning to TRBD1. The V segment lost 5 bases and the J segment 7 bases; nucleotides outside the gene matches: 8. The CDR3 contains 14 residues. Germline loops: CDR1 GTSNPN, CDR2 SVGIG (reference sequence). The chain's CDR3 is CAWAGTGDGQPQHF. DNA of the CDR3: TGTGCCTGGGCCGGGACAGGGGATGGGCAGCCCCAGCATTTT.

For the CDR3, the DNA is TGTGCCAGCAGTCCCCCGGGGGGGAATAGCAGCTACGAGCAGTACTTC. Its protein is CASSPPGGNSSYEQYF. The gene calls are TRBV6-1 and TRBJ2-7; 8 bases are a match to TRBD2. This CDR3 region has 16 residues. Germline values: CDR1 MNHNS, CDR2 SASEGT. V shed 5 bases and J 3 bases; nucleotides not matched to a gene: 12.

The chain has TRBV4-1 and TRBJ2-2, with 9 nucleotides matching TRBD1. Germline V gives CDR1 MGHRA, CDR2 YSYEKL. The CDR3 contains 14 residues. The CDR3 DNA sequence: TGCGCGACCGGGGGGACAGGGCACACCGGGGAGCTGTTTTTT. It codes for CATGGTGHTGELFF.

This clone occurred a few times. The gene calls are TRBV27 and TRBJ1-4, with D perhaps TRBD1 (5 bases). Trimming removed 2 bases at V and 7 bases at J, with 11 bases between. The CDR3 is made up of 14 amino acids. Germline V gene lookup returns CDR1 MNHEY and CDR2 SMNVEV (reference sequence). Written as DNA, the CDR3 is TGTGCCAGCAGTTTAGTAGGCAGGGTTGAAAAACTGTTTTTT. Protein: CASSLVGRVEKLFF.

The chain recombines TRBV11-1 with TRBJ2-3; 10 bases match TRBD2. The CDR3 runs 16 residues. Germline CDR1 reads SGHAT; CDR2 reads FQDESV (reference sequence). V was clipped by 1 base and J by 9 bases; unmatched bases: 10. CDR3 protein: CASSLGRAGGKDTQYF. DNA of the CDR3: TGTGCCAGCAGCTTAGGGCGAGCGGGAGGGAAGGACACGCAGTATTTT.

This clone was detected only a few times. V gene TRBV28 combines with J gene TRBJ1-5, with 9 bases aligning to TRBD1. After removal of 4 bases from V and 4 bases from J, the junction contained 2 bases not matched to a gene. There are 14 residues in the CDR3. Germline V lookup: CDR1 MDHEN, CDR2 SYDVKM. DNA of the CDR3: TGTGCCAGCAGTTCCGGGACAGGGAATCAGCCCCAGCATTTT. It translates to CASSSGTGNQPQHF. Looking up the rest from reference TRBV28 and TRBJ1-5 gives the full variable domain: DVKVTQSSRYLVKRTGEKVFLECVQDMDHENMFWYRQDPGLGLRLIYFSYDVKMKEKGDIPEGYSVSREKKERFSLILESASTNQTSMYLCASSSGTGNQPQHFGDGTRLSIL.

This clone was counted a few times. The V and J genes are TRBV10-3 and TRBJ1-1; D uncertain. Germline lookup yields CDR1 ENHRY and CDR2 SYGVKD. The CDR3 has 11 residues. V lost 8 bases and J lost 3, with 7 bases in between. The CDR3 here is CAISQDTEAFF. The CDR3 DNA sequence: TGTGCCATCTCGCAGGACACTGAAGCTTTCTTT.

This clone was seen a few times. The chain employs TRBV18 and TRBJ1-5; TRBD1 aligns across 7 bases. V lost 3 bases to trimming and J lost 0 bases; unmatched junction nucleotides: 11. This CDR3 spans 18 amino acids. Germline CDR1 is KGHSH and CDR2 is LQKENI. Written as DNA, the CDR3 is TGTGCCAGCTCACCGAGTTCCGGGACAGCATATAGCAATCAGCCCCAGCATTTT. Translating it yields CASSPSSGTAYSNQPQHF. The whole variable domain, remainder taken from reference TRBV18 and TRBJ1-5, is NAGVMQNPRHLVRRRGQEARLRCSPMKGHSHVYWYRQLPEEGLKFMVYLQKENIIDESGMPKERFSAEFPKEGPSILRIQQVVRGDSAAYFCASSPSSGTAYSNQPQHFGDGTRLSIL.

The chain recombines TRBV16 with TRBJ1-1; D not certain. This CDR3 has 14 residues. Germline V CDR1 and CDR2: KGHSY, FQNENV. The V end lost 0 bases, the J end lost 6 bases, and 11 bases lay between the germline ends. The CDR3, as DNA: TGTGCCAGCAGCCAATCAGGCGTTACGTCTGAAGCTTTCTTT. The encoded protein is CASSQSGVTSEAFF.

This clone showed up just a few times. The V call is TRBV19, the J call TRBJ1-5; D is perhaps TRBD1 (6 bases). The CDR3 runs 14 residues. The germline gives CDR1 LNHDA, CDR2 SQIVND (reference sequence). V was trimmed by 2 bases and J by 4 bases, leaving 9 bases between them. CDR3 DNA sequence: TGTGCCAGTAGTATAAAGACAGGTAATCAGCCCCAGCATTTT. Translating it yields CASSIKTGNQPQHF.

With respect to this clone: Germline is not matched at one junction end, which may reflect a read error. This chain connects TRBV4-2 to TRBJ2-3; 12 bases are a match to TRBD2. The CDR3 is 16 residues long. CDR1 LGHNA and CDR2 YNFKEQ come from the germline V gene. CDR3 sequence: CASSEETSGRVDTQYF. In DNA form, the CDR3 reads TGTGCCAGCAGCGAAGAGACTAGCGGGAGAGTAGATACGCAGTATTTT.

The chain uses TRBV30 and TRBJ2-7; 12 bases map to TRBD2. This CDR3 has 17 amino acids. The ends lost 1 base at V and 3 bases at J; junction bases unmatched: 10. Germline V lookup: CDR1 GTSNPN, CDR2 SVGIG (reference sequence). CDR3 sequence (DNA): TGTGCCTGGAGTGAAGGCCTAGCGGGAGGGAAGTTCTACGAGCAGTACTTC. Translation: CAWSEGLAGGKFYEQYF.

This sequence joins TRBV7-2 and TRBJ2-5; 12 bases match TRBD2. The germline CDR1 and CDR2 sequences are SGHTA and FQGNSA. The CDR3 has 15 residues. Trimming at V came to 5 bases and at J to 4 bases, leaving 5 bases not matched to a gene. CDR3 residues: CASSPSGGAGETQYF. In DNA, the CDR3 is TGTGCCAGCAGCCCTAGCGGGGGGGCCGGAGAGACCCAGTACTTC.

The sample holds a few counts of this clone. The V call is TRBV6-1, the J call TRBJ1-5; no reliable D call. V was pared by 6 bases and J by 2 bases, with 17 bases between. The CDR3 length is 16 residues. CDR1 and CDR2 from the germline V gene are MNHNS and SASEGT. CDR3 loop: CASSPRWVVGNQPQHF. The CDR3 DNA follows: TGTGCCAGCAGCCCCAGGTGGGTCGTCGGCAATCAGCCCCAGCATTTT.

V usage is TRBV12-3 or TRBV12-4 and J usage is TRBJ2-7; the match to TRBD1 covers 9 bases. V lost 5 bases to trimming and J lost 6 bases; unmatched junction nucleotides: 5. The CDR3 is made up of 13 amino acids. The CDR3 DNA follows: TGTGCCAGCAGTAGGACAGGGGCAAGCGAGCAGTACTTC. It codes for CASSRTGASEQYF.

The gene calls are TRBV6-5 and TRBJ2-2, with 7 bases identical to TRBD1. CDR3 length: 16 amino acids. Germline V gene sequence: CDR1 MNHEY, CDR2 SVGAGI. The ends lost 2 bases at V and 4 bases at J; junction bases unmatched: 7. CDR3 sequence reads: CASSYTGTDITGELFF. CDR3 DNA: TGTGCCAGCAGTTACACCGGGACAGACATCACCGGGGAGCTGTTTTTT.